This T cell receptor (beta chain) was observed in a study of beta chain features in type 1 diabetes. The germline CDR1 and CDR2 sequences are MGHRA and YSYEKL. This CDR3 is 12 amino acids long. J gave up 10 bases and V 1 base, and 0 bases lay outside the gene matches. A remark on this clone: What it binds is unknown. This same CDR3 is encoded by further DNA sequences in the sample.

Sequencing targeted expressed TCRB transcripts, as all isolated RNA had been reverse transcribed. TCRdb keeps only in-frame clones here, not all; method: immunoSEQ multiplex PCR. The sample lists approximately 280,000 clones, about 15% occurring once. Regarding the study as a whole: In all four CD4+ subsets, TCRB CDR3 length was significantly, moderately reduced in type 1 diabetes.

This TCR came from a man aged 18 to 29 with type 1 diabetes. V gene TRBV4-1 combines with J gene TRBJ2-1; the match to TRBD2 covers 8 bases. The source material was naive CD4+ T cells from blood. CDR3 protein: CASSQVAGEQFF. CDR3 in DNA: TGCGCCAGCAGCCAAGTAGCGGGAGAGCAGTTCTTC.